The 7 T cell receptor beta chains given below trace back to one sample, sequenced in a study of blood T cell repertoires in COVID-19. The protocol was immunoSEQ multiplex PCR, while the TCRdb copy is restricted to in-frame clones and leaves out a portion. The sample holds fewer than 350,000 clones, 89% seen once. The sequenced material came from PBMCs or T cells enriched from blood (not recorded which). All receptors come from a man aged 55 to 70 who had recovered from COVID-19.

In its sample, this clone was seen once. The chain recombines TRBV19 with TRBJ1-5; D is unresolved. CDR1 is LNHDA and CDR2 is SQIVND in the germline V gene (reference sequence). The CDR3 covers 12 residues. V lost 10 bases to trimming and J lost 0 bases, with 7 bases between them. This chain's CDR3 is CATLGSNQPQHF. CDR3 nucleotide sequence: TGTGCCACCCTAGGTAGCAATCAGCCCCAGCATTTT.

The chain uses TRBV7-6 and TRBJ2-3; TRBD2 matches at 11 bases. This CDR3 comprises 17 residues. Germline values: CDR1 SGHVS, CDR2 FNYEAQ. Losses at the gene ends were 5 bases for V and 0 bases for J; bases not matched to a gene: 7. The chain's CDR3 is CASSHGTSGSSTDTQYF. The CDR3 nucleotides read TGTGCCAGCAGCCACGGGACTAGCGGTTCTAGCACAGATACGCAGTATTTT. The full variable domain, its missing parts supplied by reference TRBV7-6 and TRBJ2-3, is GAGVSQSPRYKVTKRGQDVALRCDPISGHVSLYWYRQALGQGPEFLTYFNYEAQQDKSGLPNDRFSAERPEGSISTLTIQRTEQRDSAMYRCASSHGTSGSSTDTQYFGPGTRLTVL.

The chain uses TRBV29-1 and TRBJ1-3, with D perhaps TRBD1 (5 bases). This CDR3 has 12 amino acids. V was trimmed by 7 bases and J by 2 bases, leaving 9 bases between them. CDR1 is SQVTM, CDR2 ANQGSEA, per germline. The CDR3 region is CSGTTPGNTIYF. The CDR3 bases are TGCAGCGGGACAACCCCTGGAAACACCATATATTTT.

The chain carries TRBV24-1 and TRBJ1-5, with 9 bases aligning to TRBD1. Germline CDR1 and CDR2: KGHDR and SFDVKD. This CDR3 has 14 amino acids. Trimming cost V 7 bases and J 4 bases; bases outside gene matches: 4. The CDR3 DNA sequence: TGTGCCACCAGCACAGGGGGCCGTAATCAGCCCCAGCATTTT. It is translated as CATSTGGRNQPQHF.

This clone has just one count. The rearrangement links TRBV6-1 to TRBJ2-1; 7 nucleotides align to TRBD1. Germline values: CDR1 MNHNS, CDR2 SASEGT. CDR3 size: 17 residues. V shed 1 base, J shed 5 bases, and the junction held 11 bases outside the gene matches. DNA of the CDR3: TGTGCCAGCAGTGAAGGACTAAACAGGGGTAAGGACAATGAGCAGTTCTTC. It yields the protein CASSEGLNRGKDNEQFF.

The chain carries TRBV7-9 and TRBJ2-1, with 10 positions matching TRBD1. V lost 5 bases, J lost 7 bases, and 11 bases stayed unmatched. CDR1 and CDR2 (germline): SEHNR, FQNEAQ (reference sequence). This CDR3 spans 16 amino acids. In nucleotides, the CDR3 is TGTGCCAGCAGCAACCCGGGACAGGGGCGGAATAATGAGCAGTTCTTC. Its translation: CASSNPGQGRNNEQFF. Looking up the rest from reference TRBV7-9 and TRBJ2-1 gives the full variable domain: DTGVSQNPRHKITKRGQNVTFRCDPISEHNRLYWYRQTLGQGPEFLTYFQNEAQLEKSRLLSDRFSAERPKGSFSTLEIQRTEQGDSAMYLCASSNPGQGRNNEQFFGPGTRLTVL.

V gene TRBV15 combines with J gene TRBJ2-1, with 13 bases aligning to TRBD2. The CDR3 length is 18 residues. With V trimmed by 2 bases and J by 12 bases, 16 bases remained unmatched. In germline, CDR1 is LNHNV, CDR2 YYDKDF (reference sequence). The CDR3 sequence: CATSRPQPGLAGWVGQFF. The DNA of the CDR3 is TGTGCCACCAGCAGACCGCAACCGGGACTAGCGGGGTGGGTTGGGCAGTTCTTC.